Presented here are 25 T cell receptor beta chains from one specimen sequenced in a study of T cells in Graves' hyperthyroidism and ophthalmopathy. Using RNA transcripts as the source, TCR beta CDR3 regions were amplified. The HTBI set primed first-round TCR CDR3 RT-PCR. TCRdb redid the calling of the multiplex PCR reads with MiXCR, one entry per CDR3 protein. The sample includes roughly 400,000 distinct CDR3 sequences, around 16% of them seen just once. Sequencing used blood. All receptors come from a woman aged 18-29 years with Graves' hyperthyroidism that later progressed to Graves' ophthalmopathy.

For this clonotype: A much larger clone lies one base from this, so it may be a read error. The chain links TRBV6-2 or TRBV6-3 to TRBJ2-1; TRBD2 agrees at 7 bases. Judging by the DNA end, TRBJ2-7 fits better; the J call may be wrong. CDR1 and CDR2 (germline): MNHEY, SVGEGT. This CDR3 region has 15 residues. CDR3 nucleotides: TGTGCCAGCAGCCTACCGGGACTATCCTACAATGAGCAGTACTTC. Translation: CASSLPGLSYNEQYF.

This clonotype was counted many times. This chain links TRBV20-1 with TRBJ2-3; D gene uncertain. Germline V gene lookup returns CDR1 DFQATT and CDR2 SNEGSKA (reference sequence). Trimming removed 4 bases from V and 2 bases from J, with 10 bases in between. CDR3 length: 13 residues. The CDR3 DNA reads TGCAGTGCTACTGACGGTTACACAGATACGCAGTATTTT. Protein: CSATDGYTDTQYF.

This rearrangement joins TRBV28 to TRBJ2-3; D might be TRBD2 (6 bases). CDR3 length: 16 residues. Trimming took 4 bases from V and 1 from J, leaving 15 bases between them. CDR1 and CDR2 from the germline V gene are MDHEN and SYDVKM. Written as DNA, the CDR3 is TGTGCCAGCAGTTCACCTCAGTGGGGGGGCACAGATACGCAGTATTTT. This codes for CASSSPQWGGTDTQYF.

The rearrangement links TRBV4-3 to TRBJ2-7; D may be TRBD2 (5 bases). CDR1 is LGHNA, CDR2 YSLEER, per germline. The CDR3 is made up of 14 amino acids. V gave up 3 bases and J gave up 7 bases, with 16 bases separating them. The CDR3 DNA reads as TGCGCCAGCAGCCAGGGAGTGGGAACTGGGGAGCAGTACTTC. It encodes CASSQGVGTGEQYF.

This clonotype was counted ten times or more. The chain couples TRBV14 to TRBJ2-5; TRBD2 aligns across 13 bases. The CDR3 loop spans 15 amino acids. The ends lost 1 base at V and 4 bases at J; junction bases unmatched: 0. Germline CDR1 reads SGHDN; CDR2 reads FVKESK. This CDR3 reads CASSQGLAGGETQYF. The CDR3, as DNA: TGTGCCAGCAGCCAAGGACTAGCGGGAGGAGAGACCCAGTACTTC.

This clonotype occurred many times. At one end the junction does not follow the germline gene, possibly because of a read error. The chain is built from TRBV7-7 and TRBJ2-7; 7 bases are shared with TRBD2. Germline values: CDR1 SSHAT, CDR2 FNYEAQ (reference sequence). The CDR3 consists of 13 residues. In nucleotides, the CDR3 is TGTGCTAGCAGCGATGTTGGGGGGGACGAGCAGTACTTC. Protein: CASSDVGGDEQYF. Combining the CDR3 with reference TRBV7-7 and TRBJ2-7 gives the whole variable domain GAGVSQSPRYKVTKRGQDVTLRCDPISSHATLYWYQQALGQGPEFLTYFNYEAQPDKSGLPSDRFSAERPEGSISTLTIQRTEQRDSAMYRCASSDVGGDEQYFGPGTRLTVT.

This clonotype was picked up a small number of times. This chain links TRBV6-6 with TRBJ1-2; D possibly corresponds to TRBD1 (5 bases). This CDR3 is built from 11 residues. Per the germline V gene, CDR1 is MNHNY and CDR2 is SVGAGI (reference sequence). Trimming pared 2 bases from V and 7 bases from J, leaving 5 bases between. This chain's CDR3 is CASSYGGGYTF. Here the CDR3 DNA reads TGTGCCAGCAGTTACGGGGGTGGCTACACCTTC.

With respect to this clonotype: This may come from a read error, since a much larger clone is one base off. This chain uses TRBV7-2 with TRBJ2-7; 9 positions match TRBD2. J was trimmed by 0 bases and V by 4 bases; bases with no gene match: 4. Looked up from germline, CDR1 is SGHTA and CDR2 is FQGNSA. The CDR3 extends over 15 amino acids. CDR3 coding DNA: TGTGCCAGCAGCTGGGCTAGCGGGGCCTCCTACGAGCAGTACTTC. Its protein product is CASSWASGASYEQYF.

This clonotype was seen a handful of times. V usage is TRBV6-1 and J usage is TRBJ2-7; 9 bases align to TRBD2. Germline CDR1 is MNHNS and CDR2 is SASEGT. There are 17 residues in the CDR3. V lost 5 bases and J lost 0; bases outside the gene matches: 11. The CDR3 here is CASSSRLSGSPSYEQYF. CDR3 coding DNA: TGTGCCAGCAGTTCCCGCCTTAGCGGGAGCCCCTCCTACGAGCAGTACTTC.

This clonotype was observed many times. V and J are TRBV10-1 and TRBJ2-2, with D possibly being TRBD1 (6 bases). V lost 1 base and J lost 5, with 8 bases in between. This CDR3 spans 14 amino acids. From germline, CDR1 is WNHNN and CDR2 SYGVQD (reference sequence). Written as DNA, the CDR3 is TGCGCCAGCAGTGAGTTCAGGGGAACCGGGGAGCTGTTTTTT. The encoded protein is CASSEFRGTGELFF.

The sample holds many counts of this clonotype. This chain uses TRBV27 with TRBJ2-1; D is ambiguous. Trimming pared 5 bases from V and 0 bases from J, leaving 8 bases between. Germline CDR1 MNHEY, CDR2 SMNVEV (reference sequence). The CDR3 spans 14 residues. CDR3 protein: CASSGLSSYNEQFF. CDR3 nucleotides: TGTGCCAGCAGTGGGCTAAGCTCCTACAATGAGCAGTTCTTC.

The chain is built from TRBV10-3 and TRBJ1-2; D is possibly TRBD1 (6 bases). The CDR3 has 14 amino acids. Germline CDR1 ENHRY, CDR2 SYGVKD. The V and J ends lost 1 base and 4 bases respectively, with 10 bases between them. The DNA for the CDR3 is TGTGCCATCAGTGAGTGGGGGGCGGGCTATGGCTACACCTTC. It yields the protein CAISEWGAGYGYTF.

The sample holds many counts of this clonotype. The chain employs TRBV12-3 or TRBV12-4 and TRBJ1-5; D is undetermined. This CDR3 has 14 residues. Trimming took off 6 bases at V and 3 bases at J, with 12 bases between the two ends. CDR3 residues: CASSSRRDNQPQHF. CDR3 sequence (DNA): TGTGCCAGCAGCTCGAGGAGGGACAATCAGCCCCAGCATTTT.

This clonotype was found many times. The chain is built from TRBV28 and TRBJ2-5; D gene ambiguous. From germline, CDR1 is MDHEN and CDR2 SYDVKM. Trimming stripped 4 bases from V and 7 bases from J, with 10 bases between. This CDR3 has 12 amino acids. The CDR3 bases are TGTGCCAGCAGTTGGGCGCGAGGGACCCAGTACTTC. Its translation is CASSWARGTQYF.

On this clonotype: One end of the junction fails to match germline, which may point to a read error. The CDR3: CGSSLGLSGDTQYF. CDR3 nucleotide sequence: TGTGGCAGCAGTTTGGGGCTTTCGGGAGATACGCAGTATTTT. The chain combines TRBV27 with TRBJ2-3; possibly TRBD1 for D (5 bases). This CDR3 has 14 amino acids. Looked up from germline, CDR1 is MNHEY and CDR2 is SMNVEV (reference sequence).

The table lists this clonotype with many counts. CDR3: CASSRTHGANVLTF. CDR3 sequence (DNA): TGTGCCAGCAGTAGGACTCATGGGGCCAACGTCCTGACTTTC. The gene calls are TRBV2 and TRBJ2-6, with D perhaps matching TRBD2 (5 bases). Germline assignment: CDR1 SNHLY and CDR2 FYNNEI. V was pared by 5 bases and J by 3 bases, with 8 bases between. The CDR3 totals 14 residues. Full variable domain (rest looked up from reference TRBV2 and TRBJ2-6): EPEVTQTPSHQVTQMGQEVILRCVPISNHLYFYWYRQILGQKVEFLVSFYNNEISEKSEIFDDQFSVERPDGSNFTLKIRSTKLEDSAMYFCASSRTHGANVLTFGAGSRLTVL.

This clonotype was counted many times. V and J are TRBV7-9 and TRBJ2-7; weak D call: TRBD2 (6 bases). The V and J ends lost 4 bases and 0 bases respectively, with 16 bases between them. Looked up from germline, CDR1 is SEHNR and CDR2 is FQNEAQ (reference sequence). This CDR3 has 16 amino acids. The CDR3 here is CASSSSSEDLSYEQYF. CDR3 DNA sequence: TGTGCCAGCAGCTCCTCTAGCGAAGATCTCTCCTACGAGCAGTACTTC.

V and J are TRBV4-1 and TRBJ2-1; 8 bases line up with TRBD1. The V segment lost 1 base and the J segment 3 bases; nucleotides outside the gene matches: 2. The CDR3 loop spans 15 amino acids. The V gene's germline CDR1 is MGHRA and CDR2 YSYEKL. The chain's CDR3 is CASSQGTGSYNEQFF. The CDR3 DNA reads TGCGCCAGCAGCCAAGGGACAGGGAGCTACAATGAGCAGTTCTTC.

This clonotype was counted many times. The rearrangement links TRBV20-1 to TRBJ2-7, with D hard to call. This CDR3 has 12 residues. Looked up from germline, CDR1 is DFQATT and CDR2 is SNEGSKA (reference sequence). V was clipped by 1 base and J by 5 bases, with 9 bases between them. The CDR3 loop reads CSARGPRDEQYF. For the CDR3, the DNA is TGCAGTGCTAGAGGACCCCGAGACGAGCAGTACTTC.

The rearrangement joins TRBV20-1 to TRBJ2-1, with 9 positions matching TRBD2. V lost 8 bases to trimming and J lost 3 bases; unmatched junction nucleotides: 5. Germline V CDR1 and CDR2: DFQATT, SNEGSKA (reference sequence). The CDR3 is made up of 13 amino acids. The CDR3 region is CSHSGRSYNEQFF. The DNA for the CDR3 is TGCAGTCATAGCGGGAGAAGCTACAATGAGCAGTTCTTC.

This clonotype has just a few counts. This rearrangement joins TRBV4-1 to TRBJ2-5; a possible D gene is TRBD2 (5 bases). Trimming cost V 4 bases and J 5 bases, with 11 bases left between them. Germline lookup yields CDR1 MGHRA and CDR2 YSYEKL. This CDR3 spans 13 amino acids. DNA of the CDR3: TGCGCCAGCAGCCGCGGGTGGTCGGAGACCCAGTACTTC. Protein: CASSRGWSETQYF.

The chain links TRBV24-1 to TRBJ2-3, with TRBD2 matching over 7 bases. Germline V gene lookup returns CDR1 KGHDR and CDR2 SFDVKD. V shed 4 bases, J shed 3 bases, and the junction held 6 bases outside the gene matches. This CDR3 region has 15 residues. The CDR3 loop is CATSDPGLSTDTQYF. The CDR3 DNA sequence: TGTGCCACCAGTGACCCGGGACTATCAACAGATACGCAGTATTTT.

The rearrangement links TRBV12-3 or TRBV12-4 to TRBJ2-3; D is perhaps TRBD2 (6 bases). V was cut by 8 bases and J by 3 bases, with 18 bases left in between. This CDR3 region has 15 residues. In DNA form, the CDR3 reads TGTGCCAGCGCAAATTATTTAGCGGAGACAGATACGCAGTATTTT. Protein product: CASANYLAETDTQYF.

The table lists this clonotype with many counts. CDR3 region: CASSAQGTSGRIEQYF. In nucleotides, the CDR3 is TGTGCCAGCAGCGCACAGGGGACTAGCGGGAGGATCGAGCAGTACTTC. This rearrangement joins TRBV2 to TRBJ2-7; TRBD2 aligns across 15 bases. The CDR3 is 16 amino acids. Germline values: CDR1 SNHLY, CDR2 FYNNEI. V lost 6 bases, J lost 6 bases, and 9 bases stayed unmatched.

This clonotype was seen at least ten times. The chain employs TRBV18 and TRBJ2-4; D not certain. The V end was cut by 2 bases, the J end by 0 bases, with 5 bases between. Looked up from germline, CDR1 is KGHSH and CDR2 is LQKENI. The CDR3 spans 14 residues. The CDR3 reads CASSPGAAKNIQYF. The CDR3 DNA reads TGTGCCAGCTCACCAGGCGCAGCCAAAAACATTCAGTACTTC.